These 21 T cell receptor beta chains were sequenced from one sample in a study of cytomegalovirus exposure and HLA in healthy donors. With 60 Vbeta and 13 Jbeta primers, the PCR was carried out. The repertoire was sequenced with immunoSEQ multiplex PCR; TCRdb's copy has only in-frame clones and lacks some. The sample has 150,000 to 160,000 clones, roughly 79% seen once. Sequencing was carried out using PBMCs. Source of these receptors: a young man in good health and CMV-seronegative.

This chain joins TRBV4-2 and TRBJ1-5; possibly TRBD1 for D (5 bases). The CDR3 contains 14 residues. Trimming removed 6 bases from V and 3 bases from J, with 12 bases in between. The germline V gene has CDR1 LGHNA and CDR2 YNFKEQ. CDR3 region: CASSFGADNQPQHF. The CDR3 DNA is TGTGCCAGCAGTTTTGGGGCAGACAATCAGCCCCAGCATTTT.

This chain links TRBV29-1 with TRBJ2-5; the D gene is possibly TRBD1 (6 bases). Per germline, CDR1 SQVTM and CDR2 ANQGSEA. Trimming took off 6 bases at V and 5 bases at J, with 10 bases between the two ends. The CDR3 has 11 amino acids. The CDR3, as DNA: TGCAGCGTATGGGGGCATGAGACCCAGTACTTC. Translation: CSVWGHETQYF.

The J gene is TRBJ1-5, the V gene TRBV10-1, with D possibly being TRBD1 (6 bases). The V and J ends lost 6 bases and 4 bases respectively, with 10 bases between them. Germline CDR1 reads WNHNN; CDR2 reads SYGVQD (reference sequence). The CDR3 length is 13 residues. CDR3 sequence (DNA): TGCGCCAGCAGCCCTGGACAGAATCAGCCCCAGCATTTT. Translating gives CASSPGQNQPQHF.

The table lists this clone with a few counts. CDR3 loop: CASSASMNTEAFF. The CDR3 DNA follows: TGTGCCAGCTCAGCTTCTATGAACACTGAAGCTTTCTTT. J is TRBJ1-1 and V is TRBV18; D is undetermined. Trimming pared 5 bases from V and 0 bases from J, leaving 7 bases between. Germline lookup yields CDR1 KGHSH and CDR2 LQKENI. The CDR3 consists of 13 residues. Based on the CDR3 plus reference TRBV18 and TRBJ1-1, the full variable domain is NAGVMQNPRHLVRRRGQEARLRCSPMKGHSHVYWYRQLPEEGLKFMVYLQKENIIDESGMPKERFSAEFPKEGPSILRIQQVVRGDSAAYFCASSASMNTEAFFGQGTRLTVV.

V usage is TRBV29-1 and J usage is TRBJ1-3; no clear D gene. V gave up 0 bases and J gave up 9 bases, with 15 bases separating them. The CDR3 loop spans 14 amino acids. Germline values: CDR1 SQVTM, CDR2 ANQGSEA. The CDR3 loop reads CSVEDITAPSTIYF. In DNA, the CDR3 is TGCAGCGTTGAAGATATAACAGCACCCTCCACCATATATTTT.

The chain is built from TRBV27 and TRBJ1-5, with D perhaps matching TRBD1 (5 bases). Trimming cost V 2 bases and J 6 bases, with 11 bases left between them. The CDR3 is made up of 14 amino acids. Germline CDR1 and CDR2: MNHEY and SMNVEV (reference sequence). CDR3: CASSLVQGSQPQHF. CDR3 DNA sequence: TGTGCCAGCAGTTTAGTCCAGGGAAGTCAGCCCCAGCATTTT.

This clone was detected only a few times. The chain carries TRBV6-4 and TRBJ1-6; D remains unclear. CDR3 length: 13 amino acids. From germline, CDR1 is MRHNA and CDR2 SNTAGT. Between the trimmed V and J ends, which lost 5 bases and 10 bases, there was a span of 12 bases. DNA of the CDR3: TGTGCCAGCAGTCCCGCGACTGGCTCACCCCTCCACTTT. Its translation: CASSPATGSPLHF.

This clone has a handful of counts. The chain has TRBV10-3 and TRBJ2-1; TRBD1 matches at 8 bases. The trim removed 0 bases at V and 8 bases at J, leaving 3 bases unmatched. The CDR3 totals 14 residues. The V gene's germline CDR1 is ENHRY and CDR2 SYGVKD. CDR3 bases: TGTGCCATCAGTGAGTCGGGGACAGGCGATGAGCAGTTCTTC. Translation gives CAISESGTGDEQFF.

This chain uses TRBV6-5 with TRBJ2-1; 7 positions agree with TRBD2. Trimming cost V 0 bases and J 5 bases; bases outside gene matches: 7. CDR1 is MNHEY, CDR2 SVGAGI, per germline. The CDR3 totals 16 residues. CDR3 region: CASSYSGGLNDNEQFF. The CDR3, as DNA: TGTGCCAGCAGTTACTCGGGGGGACTAAACGACAATGAGCAGTTCTTC.

The chain employs TRBV7-6 and TRBJ1-2, with 11 bases lining up with TRBD1. The CDR3 length is 17 residues. Trimming at V came to 5 bases and at J to 2 bases, leaving 10 bases not matched to a gene. Per the germline V gene, CDR1 is SGHVS and CDR2 is FNYEAQ. CDR3 DNA: TGTGCCAGCAGCCGCGGACAGGGGGCGCAGTCAAACTATGGCTACACCTTC. Amino acid sequence: CASSRGQGAQSNYGYTF.

To note about this clone: The junction does not match germline at one end; this may be a read error. The rearrangement uses TRBV7-7 and TRBJ2-5; TRBD2 might be the D (6 bases). Germline V gene lookup returns CDR1 SSHAT and CDR2 FNYEAQ (reference sequence). The CDR3 contains 14 residues. This CDR3 reads CASSPGLNQETQYF. CDR3 in DNA: TGTGCTAGCAGCCCGGGACTGAACCAAGAGACCCAGTACTTC.

The chain links TRBV9 to TRBJ2-7; 10 nucleotides match TRBD1. The CDR3 is 15 amino acids. The V segment lost 3 bases and the J segment 2 bases; nucleotides outside the gene matches: 5. Germline V lookup: CDR1 SGDLS, CDR2 YYNGEE. CDR3 residues: CASSGRDRGPYEQYF. The CDR3 nucleotides read TGTGCCAGCAGCGGCCGGGACAGGGGACCCTACGAGCAGTACTTC.

This clone is a singleton in its sample. V and J are TRBV5-6 and TRBJ2-3; D perhaps matches TRBD2 (6 bases). The CDR3 totals 16 residues. The V end lost 2 bases, the J end lost 0 bases, and 13 bases lay between the germline ends. Germline loops: CDR1 SGHDT, CDR2 YYEEEE. The CDR3 here is CASSFLADASTDTQYF. In nucleotides, the CDR3 is TGTGCCAGCAGCTTCTTAGCGGACGCGAGCACAGATACGCAGTATTTT.

Regarding this clone: Germline is not matched at one junction end, which may reflect a read error. The sample has other DNA sequences that encode this CDR3 too. The rearrangement uses TRBV7-2 and TRBJ1-5; D gene ambiguous. Looked up from germline, CDR1 is SGHTA and CDR2 is FQGNSA. The CDR3 length is 15 residues. The CDR3 bases are TGCGCCAGCAGCTTAGGTCGGTATAGCAATCAGCCCCAGCATTTT. It encodes CASSLGRYSNQPQHF.

The V call is TRBV5-1, the J call TRBJ2-3, with 10 bases lining up with TRBD1. Per the germline V gene, CDR1 is SGHRS and CDR2 is YFSETQ. The CDR3 contains 17 residues. V lost 4 bases to trimming and J lost 1 base; unmatched junction nucleotides: 9. CDR3 residues: CASSAAAGTGGTDTQYF. CDR3 bases: TGCGCCAGCAGCGCGGCGGCCGGGACAGGGGGCACAGATACGCAGTATTTT.

The V and J genes are TRBV9 and TRBJ1-2, with D perhaps matching TRBD1 (6 bases). This CDR3 is built from 12 residues. Germline CDR1 and CDR2: SGDLS and YYNGEE. V lost 3 bases and J 6 bases, leaving 9 bases between the germline ends. The CDR3 is CASSGRGDGYTF. In DNA, the CDR3 is TGTGCCAGCAGCGGCAGGGGTGATGGCTACACCTTC.

V and J are TRBV20-1 and TRBJ1-2; D uncertain. Germline CDR1 and CDR2: DFQATT and SNEGSKA (reference sequence). The CDR3 loop spans 9 amino acids. The V end lost 4 bases, the J end lost 10 bases, and 7 bases lay between the germline ends. The CDR3 DNA is TGCAGTGCTATGTCGTACTACACCTTC. Protein: CSAMSYYTF.

The chain recombines TRBV9 with TRBJ2-1; 8 nucleotides line up with TRBD2. Germline V gene lookup returns CDR1 SGDLS and CDR2 YYNGEE. J gave up 3 bases and V 0 bases, and 5 bases lay outside the gene matches. This CDR3 is built from 16 residues. The CDR3 DNA is TGTGCCAGCAGCGTAGAAAAACTAGCGGTCTACAATGAGCAGTTCTTC. Its translation is CASSVEKLAVYNEQFF.

The chain uses TRBV19 and TRBJ1-6; 9 positions agree with TRBD1. Germline V gene sequence: CDR1 LNHDA, CDR2 SQIVND (reference sequence). The CDR3 extends over 14 amino acids. Trimming at V came to 10 bases and at J to 9 bases, leaving 10 bases not matched to a gene. The CDR3 protein is CATRTGAFISPLHF. The CDR3 DNA is TGTGCCACCAGGACAGGGGCCTTTATTTCACCCCTCCACTTT.

Details on this clone: Its ends do not fully match the called genes, so a read error is possible. The chain uses TRBV14 and TRBJ2-3; no definite D call. The CDR3 is 13 residues long. Germline lookup yields CDR1 SGHDN and CDR2 FVKESK. The DNA of the CDR3 is TGTGACAGCAGCCAAGATGTCCTAGATACGCAGTATTTT. Its translation is CDSSQDVLDTQYF. The full variable domain, its missing parts supplied by reference TRBV14 and TRBJ2-3, is EAGVTQFPSHSVIEKGQTVTLRCDPISGHDNLYWYRRVMGKEIKFLLHFVKESKQDESGMPNNRFLAERTGGTYSTLKVQPAELEDSGVYFCDSSQDVLDTQYFGPGTRLTVL.

V is TRBV6-5 and J is TRBJ1-2; 12 bases align to TRBD1. The trim removed 7 bases at V and 7 bases at J, leaving 4 bases unmatched. CDR1 and CDR2 from the germline V gene are MNHEY and SVGAGI. The CDR3 is 13 residues long. For the CDR3, the DNA is TGTGCCAGCACCCCGGGACAGGGGGCTGGCTACACCTTC. As protein: CASTPGQGAGYTF.